The T cell receptor beta chain described here comes from a study of CD4 and CD8 cells across lung adenocarcinoma regions (dated by TCRdb to 2016 to 2018). At the level of the whole study: The study compared tumor centers with tumor margins to examine intratumor heterogeneity of the T cell receptor repertoire.

Its CDR3 holds 15 amino acids, cysteine through phenylalanine. The retained sequence is limited to the CDR3, 45 bases, with the frame set at the first base. V loses 8 bases at its end and J loses 0 bases; junction bases beyond the gene matches: 6. CDR1 SGHTA and CDR2 FQGTGA are derived from the germline V gene. Donors were patients with localized lung adenocarcinoma, a subtype of non-small cell lung cancer. The samples were taken from the margins of localized lung adenocarcinomas. CD4+ T cells from tumor tissue were profiled separately from CD8+ T cells for TCR repertoire analysis. A note on this clonotype: The antigen it binds to is not known. One base away there is no much larger clone; base qualities are not given.

The receptor library was made with PCR. The instrument given in TCRdb is HiSeq X Ten. Starting from the raw public reads, TCRdb applied fastp trimming at Q25, assembled clones with MiXCR and retained in-frame beta chains. Each CDR3 protein appears once, grouped with its most common genes and DNA. The sample yields 3,000 or so distinct CDR3 sequences; 50% to 65% were counted once. Of the sample, approximately 16% falls within the top ten clones. Recombination linked TRBV7-3 to TRBJ2-1; 8 central bases correspond to TRBD2. The clonotype comes from a male donor with lung adenocarcinoma. The CD4 and CD8 labels of this study may be unreliable. Material for sequencing was CD4+ T cells from the margin of a lung tumor. Interpreted using the paper, the cell subset or site label stands for: tumor margin region. The CDR3 is CASAPLAGSYNEQFF. The bases are TGTGCCAGCGCCCCGCTAGCGGGCTCCTACAATGAGCAGTTCTTC.